This T cell receptor (beta chain) derives from a study of blood T cell repertoires in COVID-19. Study in general: Donors in the United States, Italy and Spain gave samples during acute or convalescent COVID-19.

The CDR3 covers 11 residues. Trimming shortened V by 4 bases and J by 5 bases, and 8 bases separated the two germline ends. The germline V gene has CDR1 SQVTM and CDR2 ANQGSEA. The data were produced by immunoSEQ multiplex PCR, yet TCRdb's version contains in-frame clones alone and is incomplete. The top ten hold roughly 3.9% of the sample, which has more than 300,000 clones, 90% seen once. Of note for this clone: Other DNA sequences in this specimen translate into the identical CDR3.

The source of this sequence is a woman aged 30 to 39 who had been exposed to COVID-19. Sequencing was done on a sample of PBMCs or T cells enriched from blood (not recorded which). J is TRBJ1-1 and V is TRBV29-1; D is perhaps TRBD1 (5 bases). The DNA of the CDR3 is TGCAGCGTTGGCGGGACGACTGAAGCTTTCTTT. Translated: CSVGGTTEAFF.